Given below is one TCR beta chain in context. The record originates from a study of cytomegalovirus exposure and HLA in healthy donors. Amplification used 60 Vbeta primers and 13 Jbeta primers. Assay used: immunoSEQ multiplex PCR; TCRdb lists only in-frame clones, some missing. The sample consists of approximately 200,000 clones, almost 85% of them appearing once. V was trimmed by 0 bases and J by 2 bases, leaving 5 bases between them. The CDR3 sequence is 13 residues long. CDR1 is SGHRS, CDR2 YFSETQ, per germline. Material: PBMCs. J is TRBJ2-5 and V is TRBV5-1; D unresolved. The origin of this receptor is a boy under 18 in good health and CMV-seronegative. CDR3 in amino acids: CASSLVVQETQYF. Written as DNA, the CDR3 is TGCGCCAGCAGCTTGGTTGTACAAGAGACCCAGTACTTC.